Sequencing of this T cell receptor (beta chain) was carried out in a study of HIV-infected patients and healthy controls. The germline CDR1 and CDR2 sequences are SGHDT and YYEEEE. The CDR3 consists of 18 residues. V was cut by 5 bases and J by 0 bases, with 23 bases left in between. About 500 ng RNA was reverse transcribed with alpha and beta constant-region primers. Separate chain-specific third strand synthesis with multiplexing indices produced the alpha and beta libraries. TCRdb re-derived calls from the 5' RACE reads in MiXCR, one entry per CDR3 protein. The table lists thousands of distinct CDR3 sequences, 6% to 8.5% of them singletons. By sample share, this clonotype is medium-sized. Roughly three months, about 14 weeks, into antiretroviral therapy, follow-up blood was collected. Whole blood was used without fractionation, so all unsorted peripheral T cells were included.

The chain joins TRBV5-6 to TRBJ1-2; no clear D gene. The starting material was blood, obtained during antiretroviral therapy. This TCR came from an adult with HIV infection. The CDR3 bases are TGTGCCAGCAGACCCTCGGCGTGGCCGATAGGGACTAACTATGGCTACACCTTC. Translation gives CASRPSAWPIGTNYGYTF.